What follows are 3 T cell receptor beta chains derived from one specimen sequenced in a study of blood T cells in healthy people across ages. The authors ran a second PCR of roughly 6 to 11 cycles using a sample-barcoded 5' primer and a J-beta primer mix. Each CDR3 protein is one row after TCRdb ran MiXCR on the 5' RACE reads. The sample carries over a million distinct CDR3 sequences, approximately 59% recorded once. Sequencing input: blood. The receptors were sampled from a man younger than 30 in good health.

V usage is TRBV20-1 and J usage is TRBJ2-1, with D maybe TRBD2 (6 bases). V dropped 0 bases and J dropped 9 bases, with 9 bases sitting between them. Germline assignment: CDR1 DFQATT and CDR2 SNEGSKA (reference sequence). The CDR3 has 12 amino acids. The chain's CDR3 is CSARDLAAEQFF. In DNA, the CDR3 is TGCAGTGCTAGAGATTTAGCGGCTGAGCAGTTCTTC.

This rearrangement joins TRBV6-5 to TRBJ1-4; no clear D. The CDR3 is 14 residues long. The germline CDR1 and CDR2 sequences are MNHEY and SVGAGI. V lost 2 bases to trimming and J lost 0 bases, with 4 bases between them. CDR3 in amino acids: CASSYGATNEKLFF. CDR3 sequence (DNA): TGTGCCAGCAGTTACGGTGCAACTAATGAAAAACTGTTTTTT.

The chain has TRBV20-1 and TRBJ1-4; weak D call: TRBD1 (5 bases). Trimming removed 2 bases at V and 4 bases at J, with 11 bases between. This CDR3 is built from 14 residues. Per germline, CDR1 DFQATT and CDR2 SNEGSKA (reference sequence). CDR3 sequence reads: CSARKNGGNEKLFF. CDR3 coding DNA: TGCAGTGCTAGAAAAAACGGGGGTAATGAAAAACTGTTTTTT.